A single TCR beta chain is shown here with its context. Antigen specificity is unknown. The V end was cut by 5 bases, the J end by 0 bases, with 20 bases between. There are 18 residues in the CDR3. Germline V CDR1 and CDR2: MNHEY, SMNVEV (reference sequence). These data belong to a study of shared clonotypes between healthy human individuals. About the study: Plates per donor: three CD4 naive, three CD4 memory, two CD8 naive, one CD8 memory. Broader study findings: Generation probabilities of non-shared clonotypes were lower (relative to those shared by all four donors). Specimens sampled were limited to blood, with tissue repertoires likely differing. Between a few donors, naive CD4 clonotypes were shared at a level of about 5%.

CD45RO-negative CD8 cells positively selected for CCR7 made up the naive population, which excluded terminally differentiated effector memory CD45RA+ cells. Only in-frame clones appear in the TCRdb table, and some are missing; sequencing was by immunoSEQ multiplex PCR. The data contain about 680,000 clones, 92% of them singletons. Input material: naive CD8+ T cells sorted from blood. The clonotype originates from a man aged 25-40 years in good health. The chain carries TRBV27 and TRBJ2-1; D gene ambiguous. The CDR3 DNA reads TGTGCCAGCAGTGCCGAGACGCCTAGATGGGACTCCTACAATGAGCAGTTCTTC. This gives the protein CASSAETPRWDSYNEQFF.